The source of this TCR beta chain is a study of regulatory T cells in long-lasting Graves disease. With iRepertoire HTBI primers and Arm-PCR of CDR3 regions, TCR beta libraries were built. From the multiplex PCR reads, TCRdb called clonotypes with MiXCR, one entry per CDR3 protein. The table shows 380,000 or so distinct CDR3 sequences, with 16% occurring only once. With 5 bases removed from V and 7 bases from J, the gap between germline ends came to 17 bases. Germline V CDR1 and CDR2: SGHVS, FQNEAQ. This CDR3 has 14 amino acids. Specified time point: newly diagnosed GD, antithyroid drugs for less than 3 months. Extracted RNA from PBMCs served as the source of the TCR library. This sample was shared with a second study, whose subject was T cells in Graves' hyperthyroidism and ophthalmopathy. That paper states: The TCR CDR3 first-round RT-PCR relied on the HTBI primer set.

This specimen was peripheral blood mononuclear cells (PBMCs), taken at new diagnosis, from a patient treated with antithyroid drugs. The source is a woman between 18 and 29 years old with Graves disease. V usage is TRBV7-8 and J usage is TRBJ1-1; TRBD1 is a possible D gene (6 bases). CDR3 loop: CASSESPGHSEAFF. In nucleotides, the CDR3 is TGTGCCAGCAGCGAATCTCCGGGACACAGTGAAGCTTTCTTT.